This TCR delta chain was sequenced in a study of gamma-delta T cells after stem cell transplantation. This clone is deemed medium-sized (0.01 to 0.1%). The germline V and J ends were trimmed by 8 bases and 0 bases, with 18 bases remaining between them. The CDR3 loop spans 15 amino acids. CDR1 is GEAIGNYY, CDR2 EKD, per germline. TCRdb applied CATT to the RT-PCR reads for clone calling. This table has thousands of delta-chain clones, 13% to 15% appearing once. The sample comprised gamma-delta T cells. This clonotype originated in a human donor. It is not recorded whose cells these are; they may come from a transplant donor. The V call is TRDV2, the J call TRDJ1; TRDD3 might be the D (6 bases). CDR3 in DNA: TGTGCCTCGGGTACTGGGTTCCTGTACACCGATAAACTCATCTTT. It encodes CASGTGFLYTDKLIF.